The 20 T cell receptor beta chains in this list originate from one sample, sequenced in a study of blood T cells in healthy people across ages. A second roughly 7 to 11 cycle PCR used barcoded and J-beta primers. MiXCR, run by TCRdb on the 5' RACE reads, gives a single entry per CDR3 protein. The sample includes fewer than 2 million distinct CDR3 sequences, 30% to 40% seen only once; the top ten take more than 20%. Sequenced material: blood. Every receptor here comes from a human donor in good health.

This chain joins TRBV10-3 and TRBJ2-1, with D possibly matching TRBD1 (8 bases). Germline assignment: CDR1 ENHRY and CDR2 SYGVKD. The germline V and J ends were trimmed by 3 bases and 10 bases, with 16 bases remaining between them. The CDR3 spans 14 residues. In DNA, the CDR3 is TGTGCCATCAGTGAATCAGACAGGGGAGGGGAGCAGTTCTTC. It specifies CAISESDRGGEQFF.

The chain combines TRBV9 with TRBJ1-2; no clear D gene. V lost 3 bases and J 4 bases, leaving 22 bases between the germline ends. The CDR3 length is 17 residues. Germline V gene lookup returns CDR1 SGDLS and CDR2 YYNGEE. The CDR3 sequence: CASSASLLFSPTYGYTF. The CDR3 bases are TGTGCCAGCAGCGCCTCCCTCCTCTTCAGCCCAACCTATGGCTACACCTTC.

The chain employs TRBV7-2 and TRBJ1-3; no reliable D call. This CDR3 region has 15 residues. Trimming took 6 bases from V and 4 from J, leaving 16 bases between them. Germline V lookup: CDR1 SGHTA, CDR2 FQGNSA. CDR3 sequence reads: CASSFSGIRGNTIYF. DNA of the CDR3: TGTGCCAGCAGTTTCTCGGGGATAAGGGGAAACACCATATATTTT.

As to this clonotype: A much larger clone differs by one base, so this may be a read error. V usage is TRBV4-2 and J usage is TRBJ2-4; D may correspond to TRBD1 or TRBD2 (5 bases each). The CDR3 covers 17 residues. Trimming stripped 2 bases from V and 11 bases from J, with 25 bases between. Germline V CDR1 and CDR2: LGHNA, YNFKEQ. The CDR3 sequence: CASSQRPDQMKRDVQYF. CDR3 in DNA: TGTGCCAGCAGCCAACGTCCGGACCAAATGAAAAGGGACGTTCAGTACTTC.

The CDR3, as DNA: TGCGCCAGCAGCCAATCCCAGGACAGGGCAAGCTATGGCTACACCTTC. Protein: CASSQSQDRASYGYTF. The V and J genes are TRBV5-1 and TRBJ1-2; 8 nucleotides align to TRBD1. Germline V lookup: CDR1 SGHRS, CDR2 YFSETQ. This CDR3 contains 16 residues. Trimming took 4 bases from V and 4 from J; bases not matched to a gene: 12.

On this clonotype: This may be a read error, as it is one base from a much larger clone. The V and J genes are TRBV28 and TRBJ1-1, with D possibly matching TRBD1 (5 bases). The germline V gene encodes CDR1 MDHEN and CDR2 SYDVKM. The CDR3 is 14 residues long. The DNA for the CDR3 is TGTGCCGGCAGGCTACCCGGGACGGCCAATGAAGCTTTCTTT. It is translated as CAGRLPGTANEAFF.

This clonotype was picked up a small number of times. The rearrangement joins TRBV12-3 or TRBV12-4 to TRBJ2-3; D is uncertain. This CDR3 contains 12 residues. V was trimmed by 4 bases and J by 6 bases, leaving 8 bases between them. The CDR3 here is CASSSQADTQYF. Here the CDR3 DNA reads TGTGCCAGCAGTTCTCAGGCGGATACGCAGTATTTT.

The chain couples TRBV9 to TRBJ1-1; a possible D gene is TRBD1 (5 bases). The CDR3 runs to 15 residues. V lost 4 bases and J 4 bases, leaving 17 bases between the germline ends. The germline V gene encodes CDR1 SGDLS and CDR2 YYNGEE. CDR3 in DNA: TGTGCCAGCAGCCCCTTCCAGGGAGGCGGCACTGAAGCTTTCTTT. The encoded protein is CASSPFQGGGTEAFF.

CDR3 nucleotide sequence: TGTGCCACCAGTTCAGAGGAGTCCCAAGAGACCCAGTTCTTC. Translation gives CATSSEESQETQFF. The V and J genes are TRBV24-1 and TRBJ2-5; no reliable D call. The end of the DNA fits TRBJ2-1 better, so the J call may be wrong. The germline CDR1 and CDR2 sequences are KGHDR and SFDVKD. This CDR3 comprises 14 residues.

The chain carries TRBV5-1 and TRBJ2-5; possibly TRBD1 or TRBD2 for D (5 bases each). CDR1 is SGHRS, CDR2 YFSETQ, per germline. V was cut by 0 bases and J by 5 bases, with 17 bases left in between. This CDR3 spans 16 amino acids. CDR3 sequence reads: CASSLAGFGTMETQYF. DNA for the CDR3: TGCGCCAGCAGCTTGGCCGGGTTTGGGACCATGGAGACCCAGTACTTC.

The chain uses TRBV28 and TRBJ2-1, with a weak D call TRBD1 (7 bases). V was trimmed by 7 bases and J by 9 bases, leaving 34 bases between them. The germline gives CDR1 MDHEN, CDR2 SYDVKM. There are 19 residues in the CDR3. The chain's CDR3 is CASIKGGTGLAMGAGEQFF. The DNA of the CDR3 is TGTGCCAGCATCAAAGGGGGCACTGGGCTAGCGATGGGTGCGGGTGAGCAGTTCTTC.

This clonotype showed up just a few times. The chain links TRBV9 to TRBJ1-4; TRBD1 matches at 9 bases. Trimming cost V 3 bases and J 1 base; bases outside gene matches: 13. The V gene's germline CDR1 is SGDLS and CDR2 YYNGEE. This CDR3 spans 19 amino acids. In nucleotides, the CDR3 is TGTGCCAGCAGCGCTCCCCGGGACAGGGCCCCTAGAACTAATGAAAAACTGTTTTTT. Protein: CASSAPRDRAPRTNEKLFF.

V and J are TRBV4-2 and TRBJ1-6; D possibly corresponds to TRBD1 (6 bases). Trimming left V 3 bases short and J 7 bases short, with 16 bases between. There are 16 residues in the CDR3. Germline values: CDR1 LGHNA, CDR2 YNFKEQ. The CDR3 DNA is TGTGCCAGCAGCCACAGGGGCCCACCGTCAAATTCACCCCTCCACTTT. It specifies CASSHRGPPSNSPLHF.

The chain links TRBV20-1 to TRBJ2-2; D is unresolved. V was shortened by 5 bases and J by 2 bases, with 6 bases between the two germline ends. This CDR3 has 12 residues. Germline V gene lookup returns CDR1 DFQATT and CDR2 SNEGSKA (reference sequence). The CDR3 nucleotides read TGCAGTGCTTATTTTAACACCGGGGAGCTGTTTTTT. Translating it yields CSAYFNTGELFF.

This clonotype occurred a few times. The DNA of the CDR3 is TGTGCTACCCGGGACAGGGTTCGCTATGGCTACACCTTC. It translates to CATRDRVRYGYTF. The chain employs TRBV12-5 and TRBJ1-2, with 9 bases fitting TRBD1. V shed 10 bases, J shed 4 bases, and the junction held 7 bases outside the gene matches. Per germline, CDR1 LGHNT and CDR2 FRNRAP. This CDR3 has 13 residues.

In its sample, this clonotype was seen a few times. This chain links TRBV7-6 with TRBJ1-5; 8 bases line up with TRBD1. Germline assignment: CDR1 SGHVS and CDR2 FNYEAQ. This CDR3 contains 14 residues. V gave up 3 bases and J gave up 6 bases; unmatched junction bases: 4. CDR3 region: CASSLGQEIQPQHF. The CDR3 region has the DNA TGTGCCAGCAGCTTGGGACAGGAAATTCAGCCCCAGCATTTT.

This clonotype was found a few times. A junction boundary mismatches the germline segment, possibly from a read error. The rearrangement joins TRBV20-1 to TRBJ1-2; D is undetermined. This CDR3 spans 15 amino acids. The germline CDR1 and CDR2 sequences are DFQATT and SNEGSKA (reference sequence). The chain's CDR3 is CSARDLVGSRYGYTF. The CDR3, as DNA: TGCAGTGCGAGAGACCTAGTAGGGTCTAGATATGGCTACACCTTC.

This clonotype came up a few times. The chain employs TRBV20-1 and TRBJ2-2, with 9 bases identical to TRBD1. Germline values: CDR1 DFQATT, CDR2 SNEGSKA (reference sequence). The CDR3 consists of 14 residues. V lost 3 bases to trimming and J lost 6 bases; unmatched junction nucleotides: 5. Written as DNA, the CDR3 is TGCAGTGCTAGTAGACAGGGGGGCGCCGGGGAGCTGTTTTTT. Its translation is CSASRQGGAGELFF.

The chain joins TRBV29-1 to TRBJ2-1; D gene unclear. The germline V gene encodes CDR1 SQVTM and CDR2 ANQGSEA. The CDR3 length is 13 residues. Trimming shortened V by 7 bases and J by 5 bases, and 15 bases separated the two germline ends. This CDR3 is CSAARFANNEQFF. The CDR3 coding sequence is TGCAGCGCCGCCAGGTTCGCCAACAATGAGCAGTTCTTC.

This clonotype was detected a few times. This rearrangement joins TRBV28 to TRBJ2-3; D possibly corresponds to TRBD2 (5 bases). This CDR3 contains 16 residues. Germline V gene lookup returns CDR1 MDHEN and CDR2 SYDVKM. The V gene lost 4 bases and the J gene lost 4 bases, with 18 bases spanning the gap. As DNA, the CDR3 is TGTGCCAGCAGTTCTCACCTGACTAAGACGGCAGATACGCAGTATTTT. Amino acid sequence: CASSSHLTKTADTQYF.